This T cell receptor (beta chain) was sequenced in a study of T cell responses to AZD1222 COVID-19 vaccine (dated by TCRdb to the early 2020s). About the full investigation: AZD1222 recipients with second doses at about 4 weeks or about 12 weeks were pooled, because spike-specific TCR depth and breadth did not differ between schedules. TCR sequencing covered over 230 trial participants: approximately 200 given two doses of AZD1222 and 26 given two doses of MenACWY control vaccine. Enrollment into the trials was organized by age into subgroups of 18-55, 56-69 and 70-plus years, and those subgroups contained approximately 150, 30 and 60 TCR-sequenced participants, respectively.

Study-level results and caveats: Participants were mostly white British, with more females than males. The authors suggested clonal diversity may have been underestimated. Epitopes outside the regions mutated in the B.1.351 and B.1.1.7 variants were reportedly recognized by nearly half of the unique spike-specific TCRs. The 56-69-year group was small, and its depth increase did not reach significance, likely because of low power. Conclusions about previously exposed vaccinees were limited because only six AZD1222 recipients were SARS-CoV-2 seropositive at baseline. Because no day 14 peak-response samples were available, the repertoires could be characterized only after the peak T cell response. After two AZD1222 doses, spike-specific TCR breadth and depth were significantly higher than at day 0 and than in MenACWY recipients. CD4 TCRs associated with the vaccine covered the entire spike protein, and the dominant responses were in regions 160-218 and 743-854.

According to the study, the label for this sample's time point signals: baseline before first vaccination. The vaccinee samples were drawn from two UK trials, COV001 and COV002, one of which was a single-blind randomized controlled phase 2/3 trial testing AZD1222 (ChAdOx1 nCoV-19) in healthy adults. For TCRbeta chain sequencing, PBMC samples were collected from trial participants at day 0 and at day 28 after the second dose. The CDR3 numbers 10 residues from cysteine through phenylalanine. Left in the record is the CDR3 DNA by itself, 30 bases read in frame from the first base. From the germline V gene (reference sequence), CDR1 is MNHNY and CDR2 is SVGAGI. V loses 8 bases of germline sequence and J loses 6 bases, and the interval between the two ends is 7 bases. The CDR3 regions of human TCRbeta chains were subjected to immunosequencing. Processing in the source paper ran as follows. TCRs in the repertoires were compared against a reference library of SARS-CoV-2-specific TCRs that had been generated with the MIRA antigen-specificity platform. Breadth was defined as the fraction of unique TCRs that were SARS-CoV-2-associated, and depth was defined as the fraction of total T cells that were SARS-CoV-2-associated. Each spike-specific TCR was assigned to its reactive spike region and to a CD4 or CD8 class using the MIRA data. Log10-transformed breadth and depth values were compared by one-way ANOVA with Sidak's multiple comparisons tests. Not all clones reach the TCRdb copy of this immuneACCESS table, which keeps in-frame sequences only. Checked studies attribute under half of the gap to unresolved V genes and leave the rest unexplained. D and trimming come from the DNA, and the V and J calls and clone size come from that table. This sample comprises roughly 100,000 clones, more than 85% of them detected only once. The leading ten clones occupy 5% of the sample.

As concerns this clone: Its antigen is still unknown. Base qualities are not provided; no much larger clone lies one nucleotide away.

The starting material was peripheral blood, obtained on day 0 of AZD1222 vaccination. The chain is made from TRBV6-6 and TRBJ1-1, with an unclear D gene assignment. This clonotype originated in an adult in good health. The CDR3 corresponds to CASRRSEAFF. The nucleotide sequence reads TGTGCCAGCCGTCGGTCTGAAGCTTTCTTT.